Listed below are T cell receptor beta chains from one sample, sequenced in a study of T cell responses to AZD1222 COVID-19 vaccine. The data were produced by immunoSEQ multiplex PCR, yet TCRdb's version contains in-frame clones alone and is incomplete. The sample shows under 110,000 clones, about 86% of them seen only once. The sample here was peripheral blood, taken on day 0 of AZD1222 vaccination. These receptors were obtained from an adult in good health. The conserved cysteine and the conserved F or W are not part of the CDR3 here. A D gene is named only where the DNA matches it firmly.

d_gene: NA
v_gene: TRBV15
CDR3aa: ATSRDFILAANTEAF

d_gene: TRBD1
v_gene: TRBV5-6
CDR3aa: ASSPLDRERAQY

d_gene: NA
v_gene: TRBV28
CDR3aa: ASRSTLRGSSNTGELF

d_gene: NA
v_gene: TRBV9
CDR3aa: ASSPHAGQSSYEQY

d_gene: TRBD1
v_gene: TRBV7-2
CDR3aa: ASSLDFTGVSPLH

d_gene: NA
v_gene: TRBV18
CDR3aa: ASSPTNQPQH

d_gene: TRBD2
v_gene: TRBV28
CDR3aa: ASSLGVKAGGLSYEQY

d_gene: TRBD2
v_gene: TRBV30
CDR3aa: AWGGLAGRRHTQY

d_gene: NA
v_gene: TRBV7-9
CDR3aa: ASSLESGDEQY

d_gene: NA
v_gene: TRBV5-4
CDR3aa: ASSLSPPMNTEAF

d_gene: TRBD1
v_gene: TRBV4-3
CDR3aa: ASSRTGGIGTDTQY

d_gene: TRBD2
v_gene: TRBV11-2
CDR3aa: ASSPGTSGDNEQF

d_gene: NA
v_gene: TRBV28
CDR3aa: ATCSKGSDEKLF

d_gene: NA
v_gene: TRBV12-3/TRBV12-4
CDR3aa: ASSRLSDTQY

d_gene: NA
v_gene: TRBV28
CDR3aa: ASRGAGYT

d_gene: NA
v_gene: TRBV6-2/TRBV6-3
CDR3aa: ASSYSREAF

d_gene: NA
v_gene: TRBV4-1
CDR3aa: ASKPGVYSDTQY

d_gene: NA
v_gene: TRBV10-3
CDR3aa: AIKEAVTDTQY

d_gene: NA
v_gene: TRBV28
CDR3aa: ASSFRGSNTEAF

d_gene: NA
v_gene: TRBV5-1
CDR3aa: ASSLGQSDEQY

d_gene: NA
v_gene: TRBV6-5
CDR3aa: ASSRLSRARPEAF

d_gene: NA
v_gene: TRBV29-1
CDR3aa: SAGQSSGNTIY

d_gene: NA
v_gene: TRBV7-9
CDR3aa: ASSLGGLGTV

d_gene: TRBD2
v_gene: TRBV7-9
CDR3aa: ASSWRKTSGYNEQF

d_gene: TRBD1
v_gene: TRBV4-2
CDR3aa: ASSPTSRQGLGEAF

d_gene: NA
v_gene: TRBV6-6
CDR3aa: ASSHLNNQPQH

d_gene: TRBD2
v_gene: TRBV7-2
CDR3aa: ASSLGTSGRTVTYEQY

d_gene: NA
v_gene: TRBV18
CDR3aa: ASSPSGRYQETQY

d_gene: NA
v_gene: TRBV28
CDR3aa: ATLRVDQPQH

d_gene: NA
v_gene: TRBV4-3
CDR3aa: ASSPGAYLYYEQY

d_gene: NA
v_gene: TRBV28
CDR3aa: ASSFIGSSNYGYT

d_gene: TRBD1
v_gene: TRBV4-2
CDR3aa: ASSQTGRAGGNTIY

d_gene: TRBD1
v_gene: TRBV7-2
CDR3aa: ASSLGQGDTQY

d_gene: TRBD1
v_gene: TRBV4-2
CDR3aa: ASSPETDRGAGNTIY

d_gene: NA
v_gene: TRBV7-2
CDR3aa: ASSLTGPTNEKLF

d_gene: NA
v_gene: TRBV19
CDR3aa: ASTYIWGRTVHSYEQY

d_gene: TRBD1
v_gene: TRBV19
CDR3aa: ASRSGQRYNEQF

d_gene: TRBD1
v_gene: TRBV6-5
CDR3aa: ASRRDRGTSYEQY

d_gene: NA
v_gene: TRBV19
CDR3aa: ASRFGHGELF

d_gene: TRBD2
v_gene: TRBV5-4
CDR3aa: ASSGLAGNYEQY

d_gene: NA
v_gene: TRBV5-1
CDR3aa: ASSLVQGTTFGANVLT

d_gene: TRBD1
v_gene: TRBV4-3
CDR3aa: ASSQRTGYEAF

d_gene: NA
v_gene: TRBV27
CDR3aa: ASKIKLNTEAF

d_gene: NA
v_gene: TRBV6-5
CDR3aa: ASSYSSDSGNTIY

d_gene: NA
v_gene: TRBV4-1
CDR3aa: ASSQAPQRGPNTEAF

d_gene: NA
v_gene: TRBV3-1/TRBV3-2
CDR3aa: ASSQDTANTEAF